This T cell receptor beta chain was identified during a study of T cell changes during pregnancy in multiple sclerosis. Only in-frame clones appear in the TCRdb table, and some are missing; sequencing was by immunoSEQ multiplex PCR. The repertoire holds about 36,000 clones, with 91% as singletons. The V gene's germline CDR1 is SEHNR and CDR2 FQNEAQ (reference sequence). Losses at the gene ends were 5 bases for V and 4 bases for J; bases not matched to a gene: 9. The CDR3 has 15 residues. The genes are TRBV7-9 and TRBJ1-1, with TRBD1 identical over 8 bases. The material was CD4+ T cells from peripheral blood mononuclear cells, obtained in the second trimester of pregnancy. This TCR came from a female donor in good health, enrolled as a control in a pregnancy study. The DNA for the CDR3 is TGTGCCAGCAGCCTTAACAGGGGGATGTTCACTGAAGCTTTCTTT. This codes for CASSLNRGMFTEAFF.